This T cell receptor beta chain was recorded in a study of T cell clones after liver transplantation. Regarding the study as a whole: In two subjects, few donor cells limited the measurable donor-reactive repertoire.

TCRdb's copy holds only in-frame clones and misses some; the assay was immunoSEQ multiplex PCR. The sample lists roughly 55,000 clones, 84% seen once, with over 6.5% in the top ten. A note on this clone: The target antigen is unknown.

This CDR3 comprises 16 residues. Germline lookup yields CDR1 SGHNT and CDR2 YYREEE (reference sequence). The V end was cut by 9 bases, the J end by 3 bases, with 22 bases between. This chain connects TRBV5-4 to TRBJ1-3; tentative D call: TRBD1 (6 bases). The TCR sequence derives from a human donor who received a liver transplant. The sequences come from CD4+ T cells from blood, collected before liver transplant. CDR3 DNA: TGTGCCACTGCGCGCGGGGGGCAGGGCTATGGAAACACCATATATTTT. Translated, it gives CATARGGQGYGNTIYF.